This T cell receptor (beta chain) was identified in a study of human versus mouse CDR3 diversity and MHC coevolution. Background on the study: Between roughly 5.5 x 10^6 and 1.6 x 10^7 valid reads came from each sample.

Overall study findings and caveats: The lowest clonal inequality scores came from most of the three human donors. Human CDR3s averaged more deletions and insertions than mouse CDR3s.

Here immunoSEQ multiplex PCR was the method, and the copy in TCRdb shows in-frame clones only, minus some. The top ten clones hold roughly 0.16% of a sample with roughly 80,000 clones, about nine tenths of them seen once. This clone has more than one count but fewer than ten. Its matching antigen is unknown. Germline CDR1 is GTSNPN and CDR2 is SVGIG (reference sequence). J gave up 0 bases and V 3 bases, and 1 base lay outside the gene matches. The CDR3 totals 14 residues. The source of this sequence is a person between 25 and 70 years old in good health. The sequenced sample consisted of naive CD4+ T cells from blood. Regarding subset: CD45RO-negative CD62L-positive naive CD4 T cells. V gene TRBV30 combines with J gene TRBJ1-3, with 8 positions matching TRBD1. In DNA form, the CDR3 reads TGTGCCTGGAGGGGACAGGTCTCTGGAAACACCATATATTTT. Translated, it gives CAWRGQVSGNTIYF.